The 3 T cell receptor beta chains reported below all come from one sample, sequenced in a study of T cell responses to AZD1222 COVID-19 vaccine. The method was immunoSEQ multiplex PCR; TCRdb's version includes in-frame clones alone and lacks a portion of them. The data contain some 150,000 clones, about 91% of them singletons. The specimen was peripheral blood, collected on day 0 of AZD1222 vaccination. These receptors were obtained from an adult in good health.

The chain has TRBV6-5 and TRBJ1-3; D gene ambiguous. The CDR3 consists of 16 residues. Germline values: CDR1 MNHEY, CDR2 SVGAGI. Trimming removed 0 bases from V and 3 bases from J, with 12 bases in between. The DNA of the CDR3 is TGTGCCAGCAGTTACTCGGCCTCTGGTGGTGGAAACACCATATATTTT. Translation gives CASSYSASGGGNTIYF.

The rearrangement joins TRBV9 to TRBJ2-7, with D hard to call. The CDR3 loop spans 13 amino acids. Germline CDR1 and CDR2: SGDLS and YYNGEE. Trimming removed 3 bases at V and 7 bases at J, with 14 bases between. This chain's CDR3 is CASSGTDPGEQYF. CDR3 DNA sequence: TGTGCCAGCAGCGGAACCGATCCCGGGGAGCAGTACTTC. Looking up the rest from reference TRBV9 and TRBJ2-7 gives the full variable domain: DSGVTQTPKHLITATGQRVTLRCSPRSGDLSVYWYQQSLDQGLQFLIQYYNGEERAKGNILERFSAQQFPDLHSELNLSSLELGDSALYFCASSGTDPGEQYFGPGTRLTVT.

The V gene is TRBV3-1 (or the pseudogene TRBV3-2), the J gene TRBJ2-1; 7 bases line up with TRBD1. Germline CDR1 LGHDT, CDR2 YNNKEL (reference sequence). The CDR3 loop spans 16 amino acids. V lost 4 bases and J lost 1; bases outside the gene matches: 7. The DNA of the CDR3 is TGTGCCAGCAGCCCCCCGGACAGGCTTTCCTACAATGAGCAGTTCTTC. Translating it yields CASSPPDRLSYNEQFF.